The 21 T cell receptor beta chains given below trace back to one sample, sequenced in a study of spatial heterogeneity in lung cancer. TCRdb re-derived calls from the 5' RACE reads in MiXCR, one entry per CDR3 protein. Of tens of thousands of distinct CDR3 sequences detected, approximately 7.2% appear once; the ten largest clones hold around 15%. Time point indicated: sample taken at primary tumor resection. Material for sequencing was whole RNA from tumor, nontumor lung or frozen PBMC, left unsorted. The sample was PBMCs, taken at surgery. Source of these receptors: a male donor with early-stage non-small cell lung cancer.

CDR3 bases: TGCAGTGCGGGACTAGCGGCCAGCACAGATACGCAGTATTTT. Its protein product is CSAGLAASTDTQYF. The V and J genes are TRBV20-1 and TRBJ2-3, with 11 bases identical to TRBD2. The CDR3 extends over 14 amino acids. Germline values: CDR1 DFQATT, CDR2 SNEGSKA (reference sequence). V gave up 6 bases and J gave up 0 bases; unmatched junction bases: 2.

Many counts were recorded for this clonotype. The V gene is TRBV18, the J gene TRBJ1-4; no clear D. This CDR3 is built from 15 residues. The germline V gene encodes CDR1 KGHSH and CDR2 LQKENI. Trimming stripped 2 bases from V and 8 bases from J, with 15 bases between. The CDR3 protein is CASSPGGVIGEKLFF. The CDR3 DNA is TGTGCCAGCTCACCAGGAGGAGTAATAGGCGAAAAACTGTTTTTT. The entire variable domain, with the rest obtained from reference TRBV18 and TRBJ1-4, is as follows: NAGVMQNPRHLVRRRGQEARLRCSPMKGHSHVYWYRQLPEEGLKFMVYLQKENIIDESGMPKERFSAEFPKEGPSILRIQQVVRGDSAAYFCASSPGGVIGEKLFFGSGTQLSVL.

This clonotype was picked up a small number of times. The chain combines TRBV6-1 with TRBJ1-2; 8 bases map to TRBD1. The CDR3 is 15 amino acids. V lost 2 bases, J lost 6 bases, and 8 bases stayed unmatched. Germline CDR1 is MNHNS and CDR2 is SASEGT. The CDR3 DNA reads TGTGCCAGCAGTGAAAAGGGACAGGCCGGTAATGGCTACACCTTC. Translating gives CASSEKGQAGNGYTF.

Here the CDR3 DNA reads TGTGCCAGCAGCCCCCGGACGAACTATGGCTACACCTTC. The encoded protein is CASSPRTNYGYTF. V is TRBV7-2 and J is TRBJ1-2; D is undetermined. The CDR3 totals 13 residues. The germline gives CDR1 SGHTA, CDR2 FQGNSA. Trimming cost V 5 bases and J 2 bases, with 9 bases left between them.

This clonotype was seen a few times. This chain uses TRBV11-1 with TRBJ1-1; D might be TRBD1 (6 bases). Germline V CDR1 and CDR2: SGHAT, FQDESV (reference sequence). V lost 4 bases, J lost 0 bases, and 15 bases lay in between. The length of the CDR3 is 16 residues. The CDR3 DNA is TGTGCCAGCAGCTACCGGCCCACAGGGATGAACACTGAAGCTTTCTTT. Translated, it gives CASSYRPTGMNTEAFF.

This clonotype came up a few times. The chain recombines TRBV6-5 with TRBJ2-3; D unresolved. The CDR3 sequence is 13 residues long. Germline assignment: CDR1 MNHEY and CDR2 SVGAGI. The ends were cut back, 6 bases at V and 1 base at J, with 8 bases in the middle. CDR3 in DNA: TGTGCCAGCAGGGATGATGGCACAGATACGCAGTATTTT. Protein: CASRDDGTDTQYF.

The gene calls are TRBV10-3 and TRBJ2-7, with D possibly being TRBD1 or TRBD2 (5 bases each). The germline gives CDR1 ENHRY, CDR2 SYGVKD. The germline V and J ends were trimmed by 5 bases and 3 bases, with 14 bases remaining between them. The CDR3 has 14 amino acids. CDR3 sequence (DNA): TGTGCCATCAGTTCCGGGAATGGGGGCTACGAGCAGTACTTC. Translation gives CAISSGNGGYEQYF.

This chain links TRBV12-3 or TRBV12-4 with TRBJ2-6; the match to TRBD1 covers 7 bases. Germline trimming cut 6 bases from V and 4 bases from J; bases unmatched to any gene: 6. The CDR3 loop spans 15 amino acids. CDR3 DNA: TGTGCCAGCAGCTCAACAGGGGTCGGGGCCAACGTCCTGACTTTC. Translation gives CASSSTGVGANVLTF.

This clonotype has a count of ten or more. The chain combines TRBV14 with TRBJ2-2; 8 bases are shared with TRBD1. Germline CDR1 and CDR2: SGHDN and FVKESK. V was clipped by 1 base and J by 5 bases; unmatched bases: 3. CDR3 length: 15 amino acids. CDR3 nucleotide sequence: TGTGCCAGCAGCCAAGTTCAGGGGGCGACCGGGGAGCTGTTTTTT. Translating gives CASSQVQGATGELFF.

This clonotype was counted ten times or more. The chain couples TRBV7-3 to TRBJ2-2; TRBD2 matches at 8 bases. This CDR3 has 14 amino acids. Germline values: CDR1 SGHTA, CDR2 FQGTGA. The ends lost 5 bases at V and 5 bases at J; junction bases unmatched: 4. The DNA for the CDR3 is TGTGCCAGCAGCAATAGCGGGACTACCGGGGAGCTGTTTTTT. Encoded protein: CASSNSGTTGELFF.

This clonotype has just a few counts. The V call is TRBV12-3 or TRBV12-4, the J call TRBJ2-3; D call uncertain. Trimming took off 5 bases at V and 10 bases at J, with 10 bases between the two ends. The CDR3 runs 11 residues. CDR3 DNA: TGTGCCAGCAGTGCTAAGCTTCCGCAGTATTTT. Translating it yields CASSAKLPQYF.

This clonotype was detected many times. The chain employs TRBV20-1 and TRBJ1-1, with a tentative D call TRBD1 (5 bases). CDR3 length: 14 amino acids. With 6 bases removed from V and 3 bases from J, the gap between germline ends came to 17 bases. Looked up from germline, CDR1 is DFQATT and CDR2 is SNEGSKA (reference sequence). The CDR3 sequence: CSADRGSHHTEAFF. CDR3 DNA sequence: TGCAGTGCCGACCGGGGCTCCCATCACACTGAAGCTTTCTTT.

This chain uses TRBV20-1 with TRBJ1-3; the D gene is possibly TRBD1 (5 bases). The V gene's germline CDR1 is DFQATT and CDR2 SNEGSKA (reference sequence). The CDR3 spans 13 residues. V was pared by 5 bases and J by 4 bases, with 12 bases between. The CDR3, as DNA: TGCAGTGCTTTGCGGGACTGGGGAAACACCATATATTTT. Translation: CSALRDWGNTIYF.

This clonotype was counted between two and nine times. The junction departs from germline at one end; a sequencing error may be responsible. This rearrangement joins TRBV4-2 to TRBJ2-7; 13 positions match TRBD2. This CDR3 spans 15 amino acids. Germline V lookup: CDR1 LGHNA, CDR2 YNFKEQ. The CDR3 region is CASTQQLAGGYEQYF. The CDR3 region has the DNA TGTGCCAGCACCCAACAACTAGCGGGGGGGTACGAGCAGTACTTC.

V is TRBV5-1 and J is TRBJ2-3, with a weak D call TRBD1 (6 bases). CDR3 size: 16 residues. Germline V gene lookup returns CDR1 SGHRS and CDR2 YFSETQ. The ends were cut back, 0 bases at V and 2 bases at J, with 13 bases in the middle. In DNA form, the CDR3 reads TGCGCCAGCAGCTTGGTGACAGGAGAATACACAGATACGCAGTATTTT. It specifies CASSLVTGEYTDTQYF.

This clonotype was seen at least ten times. The chain links TRBV7-8 to TRBJ2-3; weak D call: TRBD1 (5 bases). The V end was cut by 5 bases, the J end by 0 bases, with 18 bases between. The CDR3 runs 17 residues. Germline V gives CDR1 SGHVS, CDR2 FQNEAQ. The CDR3 spells CASSRHGADISTDTQYF. The CDR3 nucleotides read TGTGCCAGCAGCCGACATGGGGCCGACATTAGCACAGATACGCAGTATTTT.

The gene calls are TRBV3-1 and TRBJ2-3; unclear D gene. The V and J ends lost 4 bases and 3 bases respectively, with 26 bases between them. There are 19 residues in the CDR3. The V gene's germline CDR1 is LGHDT and CDR2 YNNKEL (reference sequence). The CDR3 spells CASSPPDLRQRLLTDTQYF. The CDR3 DNA follows: TGTGCCAGCAGCCCCCCGGATCTGCGGCAGCGATTATTAACAGATACGCAGTATTTT.

This sequence joins TRBV18 and TRBJ2-5; no clear D gene. Germline V gene sequence: CDR1 KGHSH, CDR2 LQKENI. Trimming removed 6 bases at V and 0 bases at J, with 11 bases between. The CDR3 contains 14 residues. CDR3 residues: CASSHGPNQETQYF. CDR3 coding DNA: TGTGCCAGCTCCCATGGACCGAACCAAGAGACCCAGTACTTC.

Many counts were recorded for this clonotype. The chain employs TRBV7-9 and TRBJ2-7; D is unresolved. The CDR3 loop spans 13 amino acids. Germline V gene data show CDR1 as SEHNR and CDR2 as FQNEAQ (reference sequence). Trimming removed 5 bases at V and 1 base at J, with 9 bases between. Here the CDR3 DNA reads TGTGCCAGCAGCCTAGGAGCGTCCTACGAGCAGTACTTC. Translated: CASSLGASYEQYF.

This clonotype was recorded a few times. The V call is TRBV6-1, the J call TRBJ2-1, with TRBD2 matching 7 bases. The V gene end was trimmed by 6 bases and the J gene end by 2 bases; junction bases not matched to a gene: 7. CDR1 and CDR2 (germline): MNHNS, SASEGT. The CDR3 loop spans 15 amino acids. CDR3 protein: CASRNPGGAYNEQFF. In nucleotides, the CDR3 is TGTGCCAGCAGAAACCCGGGGGGTGCCTACAATGAGCAGTTCTTC.

The sample holds a few counts of this clonotype. The J gene is TRBJ2-6, the V gene TRBV28, with D uncertain. There are 13 residues in the CDR3. Germline lookup yields CDR1 MDHEN and CDR2 SYDVKM. Trimming removed 7 bases at V and 0 bases at J, with 4 bases between. Here the CDR3 DNA reads TGTGCCAGCAAGGTCTCTGGGGCCAACGTCCTGACTTTC. Protein sequence: CASKVSGANVLTF.